These T cell receptor beta chains were read from a single sample in a study of blood T cell repertoires in COVID-19. Sequencing used immunoSEQ multiplex PCR; TCRdb keeps in-frame clones, though not all of them. The sample yields 200,000 to 250,000 clones, approximately 89% seen once. The sample was peripheral blood. The receptors were gathered from a woman aged 60-75 years who had recovered from COVID-19. CDR3s include the opening cysteine and the closing phenylalanine or tryptophan. The D gene is left open where the match is weak. A clone size is listed for some rows: how often the clone was seen (once, few, many), or a class if it is expanded.

cdr3_nt: TGCGCCAGCAGCGTGGGAGGTGGCAGGGGGCCTGGAAACACCATATATTTT
cdr3_aa: CASSVGGGRGPGNTIYF
clone_size: .
v_call: TRBV5-1
d_call: TRBD1
j_call: TRBJ1-3

cdr3_nt: TGTGCCAGAGGGGCCACGGGGGGACTCCTTTACGAGCAGTACTTC
cdr3_aa: CARGATGGLLYEQYF
clone_size: .
v_call: TRBV21-1
d_call: .
j_call: TRBJ2-7

cdr3_nt: TGTGCCAGCAGCCCCAGGACTAGCGGGGCGACAGATACGCAGTATTTT
cdr3_aa: CASSPRTSGATDTQYF
clone_size: .
v_call: TRBV7-3
d_call: TRBD2
j_call: TRBJ2-3

cdr3_nt: TGTGCCAGCCAGTTTTTCGACGAGCAGTACTTC
cdr3_aa: CASQFFDEQYF
clone_size: .
v_call: TRBV28
d_call: .
j_call: TRBJ2-7

cdr3_nt: TGTGCCAGCAGCCCCCCCAGGGGGCGGAGTGAAAAACTGTTTTTT
cdr3_aa: CASSPPRGRSEKLFF
clone_size: few
v_call: TRBV3-1/TRBV3-2
d_call: TRBD1
j_call: TRBJ1-4

cdr3_nt: TGTGCCAGCAGCTCGATCACAGGCTATTTGGATTTT
cdr3_aa: CASSSITGYLDF
clone_size: .
v_call: TRBV11-2
d_call: .
j_call: TRBJ1-3

cdr3_nt: TGTGCCATCAGGGTTCTCGAGGGGGCTGAAGCTTTCTTT
cdr3_aa: CAIRVLEGAEAFF
clone_size: .
v_call: TRBV10-3
d_call: .
j_call: TRBJ1-1

cdr3_nt: TGTGCCACCAGTGATCCTGTCTCCTACGAGCAGTACTTC
cdr3_aa: CATSDPVSYEQYF
clone_size: .
v_call: TRBV24-1
d_call: .
j_call: TRBJ2-7

cdr3_nt: TGTGCCAGTAGTGTCGGACAGTTCACTGAAGCTTTCTTT
cdr3_aa: CASSVGQFTEAFF
clone_size: .
v_call: TRBV19
d_call: .
j_call: TRBJ1-1

cdr3_nt: TGTGCCAGCAGCTCGTGGACTAGCGGTAGGACAGCAGAGCAGTTCTTC
cdr3_aa: CASSSWTSGRTAEQFF
clone_size: .
v_call: TRBV7-6
d_call: TRBD2
j_call: TRBJ2-1

cdr3_nt: TGTGCCAGCAGAGCTGTAACAGGGAAAAATACGCAGTATTTT
cdr3_aa: CASRAVTGKNTQYF
clone_size: .
v_call: TRBV6-5
d_call: .
j_call: TRBJ2-3

cdr3_nt: TGCGCCAGCAGCTTTGGGCAGGCGAACACTGAAGCTTTCTTT
cdr3_aa: CASSFGQANTEAFF
clone_size: once
v_call: TRBV5-1
d_call: .
j_call: TRBJ1-1

cdr3_nt: TGTGCCAGCAGCCTCTCAAGCGGGGCCCTAAAAAGCACCTACGAGCAGTACTTC
cdr3_aa: CASSLSSGALKSTYEQYF
clone_size: .
v_call: TRBV4-2
d_call: TRBD2
j_call: TRBJ2-7

cdr3_nt: TGTGCCAGCAGCCCCTGGACAGGGATGACGATTTCACCCCTCCACTTT
cdr3_aa: CASSPWTGMTISPLHF
clone_size: .
v_call: TRBV14
d_call: TRBD1
j_call: TRBJ1-6

cdr3_nt: TGCGCCAGCAGCCAAAGTATTCCGGGCAGGGCGAACACCGGGGAGCTGTTTTTT
cdr3_aa: CASSQSIPGRANTGELFF
clone_size: once
v_call: TRBV4-1
d_call: .
j_call: TRBJ2-2

cdr3_nt: TGTGCCAGCATCAGTCAAAGCGGGCCCACCTACGAGCAGTACTTC
cdr3_aa: CASISQSGPTYEQYF
clone_size: .
v_call: TRBV7-2
d_call: .
j_call: TRBJ2-7

cdr3_nt: TGTGCCAGCAGCGTCGCTCGGGGGGGCTACACCTTC
cdr3_aa: CASSVARGGYTF
clone_size: .
v_call: TRBV9
d_call: .
j_call: TRBJ1-2

cdr3_nt: TGTGCCAGTAGTAGCCCGGGGGGGCTAAAAAACATTCAGTACTTC
cdr3_aa: CASSSPGGLKNIQYF
clone_size: .
v_call: TRBV19
d_call: TRBD2
j_call: TRBJ2-4